Below, 11 T cell receptor beta chains from the same sample are listed, as sequenced in a study of Graves' ophthalmopathy and Graves' hyperthyroidism. Amplification from RNA transcripts yielded the TCR beta CDR3 regions. Following a first-round RT-PCR that used HTBI primers, a second-round multiplex PCR was carried out. TCRdb re-derived calls from the multiplex PCR reads in MiXCR, one entry per CDR3 protein. The sample contains hundreds of thousands of distinct CDR3 sequences, around 50% of which appear only once. Sequencing was carried out using peripheral blood. These receptors were collected from an adult man with Graves' ophthalmopathy.

The chain joins TRBV5-4 to TRBJ1-6; no definite D call. The CDR3 totals 13 residues. The ends were cut back, 3 bases at V and 10 bases at J, with 11 bases in the middle. Germline V CDR1 and CDR2: SGHNT, YYREEE (reference sequence). In nucleotides, the CDR3 is TGTGCCAGCAGCTCGAAGGGTGGCTCACCCCTCCACTTT. Its protein product is CASSSKGGSPLHF.

The rearrangement joins TRBV24-1 to TRBJ1-3, with 7 bases lining up with TRBD1. CDR3 length equals 15 residues. Germline trimming cut 4 bases from V and 3 bases from J; bases unmatched to any gene: 5. Germline V gene data show CDR1 as KGHDR and CDR2 as SFDVKD. The CDR3 loop is CATSDPRTGGNTIYF. CDR3 coding DNA: TGTGCCACCAGTGACCCAAGGACAGGTGGAAACACCATATATTTT.

Here the CDR3 DNA reads TGTGCCAGCAGTTTAATAGTGGGGAATCAGCCCCAGCATTTT. Translated: CASSLIVGNQPQHF. The J gene is TRBJ1-5, the V gene TRBV7-2, with D unclear. CDR1 and CDR2 from the germline V gene are SGHTA and FQGNSA. Trimming took 6 bases from V and 4 from J, leaving 13 bases between them. The CDR3 is 14 residues long.

The chain combines TRBV28 with TRBJ2-7; D gene ambiguous. This CDR3 has 12 residues. V lost 3 bases, J lost 7 bases, and 10 bases lay in between. Germline V gene lookup returns CDR1 MDHEN and CDR2 SYDVKM. The CDR3 DNA reads TGTGCCAGCAGTTTTTCCTCGTCGGAGCAGTACTTC. Protein sequence: CASSFSSSEQYF.

This clonotype is a singleton in its sample. As the CDR3 is not closed by the conserved phenylalanine or tryptophan, this likely results from a read error. It is unclear where the CDR3 begins or ends on the DNA, so no DNA is shown, and the CDR3 is as TCRdb lists it. The V call is TRBV6-4, the J call TRBJ2-6. The CDR3 has 8 residues if both end residues are counted. Germline V CDR1 and CDR2: MRHNA, SNTAGT. Here the CDR3 reads CASSDSTS.

The chain combines TRBV5-1 with TRBJ2-7; D perhaps matches TRBD2 (6 bases). V lost 4 bases to trimming and J lost 0 bases, with 14 bases between them. This CDR3 is 15 amino acids long. Germline V lookup: CDR1 SGHRS, CDR2 YFSETQ. The CDR3 sequence is CASSMLSSDSYEQYF. The CDR3 bases are TGCGCCAGCAGCATGTTGTCTAGCGACTCCTACGAGCAGTACTTC. Drawing the rest from reference TRBV5-1 and TRBJ2-7, the complete variable domain is KAGVTQTPRYLIKTRGQQVTLSCSPISGHRSVSWYQQTPGQGLQFLFEYFSETQRNKGNFPGRFSGRQFSNSRSEMNVSTLELGDSALYLCASSMLSSDSYEQYFGPGTRLTVT.

V gene TRBV2 combines with J gene TRBJ2-7, with unresolved D. V lost 1 base, J lost 3 bases, and 7 bases lay in between. This CDR3 comprises 13 residues. Germline V CDR1 and CDR2: SNHLY, FYNNEI. The CDR3 protein is CASSEGMDYEQYF. CDR3 nucleotides: TGTGCCAGCAGTGAAGGGATGGACTACGAGCAGTACTTC.

In this sample, this clonotype turned up once. At one boundary the junction diverges from the germline segment, which might be a read error. This chain links TRBV20-1 with TRBJ1-2; 8 bases line up with TRBD1. CDR3 length: 13 amino acids. Looked up from germline, CDR1 is DFQATT and CDR2 is SNEGSKA (reference sequence). This CDR3 is CSSPTGEKHGHTF. CDR3 bases: TGCAGCTCCCCGACAGGGGAAAAACATGGCCACACCTTC.

The chain is built from TRBV6-5 and TRBJ2-7; 8 bases line up with TRBD1. The CDR3 has 13 residues. Germline CDR1 MNHEY, CDR2 SVGAGI. V was clipped by 8 bases and J by 2 bases; unmatched bases: 5. In DNA, the CDR3 is TGTGCCAGCGCAGGACAGGGAACCTACGAGCAGTACTTC. Translated, it gives CASAGQGTYEQYF.

The chain couples TRBV4-1 to TRBJ1-2; unclear D gene. From germline, CDR1 is MGHRA and CDR2 YSYEKL. V was shortened by 4 bases and J by 3 bases, with 12 bases between the two germline ends. The CDR3 is 14 residues long. CDR3 protein: CASSPGVQDYGYTF. The CDR3 DNA reads TGCGCCAGCAGCCCCGGGGTGCAGGACTATGGCTACACCTTC.

The chain carries TRBV9 and TRBJ2-3; TRBD2 aligns across 11 bases. Trimming removed 0 bases from V and 3 bases from J; junction bases left unmatched: 6. The CDR3 sequence is 17 residues long. Germline V CDR1 and CDR2: SGDLS, YYNGEE. In DNA, the CDR3 is TGTGCCAGCAGCGTAGCATTAGCGGGGGGGCCTACAGATACGCAGTATTTT. Its protein is CASSVALAGGPTDTQYF.